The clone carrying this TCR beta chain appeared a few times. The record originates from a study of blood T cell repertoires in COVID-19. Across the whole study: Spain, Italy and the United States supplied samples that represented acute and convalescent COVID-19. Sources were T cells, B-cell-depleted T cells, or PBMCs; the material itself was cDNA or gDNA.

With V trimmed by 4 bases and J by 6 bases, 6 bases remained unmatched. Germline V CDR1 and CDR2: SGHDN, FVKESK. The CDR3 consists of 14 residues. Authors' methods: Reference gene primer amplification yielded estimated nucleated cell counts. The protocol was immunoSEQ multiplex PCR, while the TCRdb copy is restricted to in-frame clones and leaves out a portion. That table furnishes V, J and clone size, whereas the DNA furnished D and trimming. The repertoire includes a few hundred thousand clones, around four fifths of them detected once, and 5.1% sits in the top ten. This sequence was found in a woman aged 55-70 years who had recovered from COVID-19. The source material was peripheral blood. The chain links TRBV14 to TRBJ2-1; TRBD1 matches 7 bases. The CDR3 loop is CASSLRDRPNEQFF. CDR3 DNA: TGTGCCAGCAGCCTCCGGGACAGACCCAATGAGCAGTTCTTC.